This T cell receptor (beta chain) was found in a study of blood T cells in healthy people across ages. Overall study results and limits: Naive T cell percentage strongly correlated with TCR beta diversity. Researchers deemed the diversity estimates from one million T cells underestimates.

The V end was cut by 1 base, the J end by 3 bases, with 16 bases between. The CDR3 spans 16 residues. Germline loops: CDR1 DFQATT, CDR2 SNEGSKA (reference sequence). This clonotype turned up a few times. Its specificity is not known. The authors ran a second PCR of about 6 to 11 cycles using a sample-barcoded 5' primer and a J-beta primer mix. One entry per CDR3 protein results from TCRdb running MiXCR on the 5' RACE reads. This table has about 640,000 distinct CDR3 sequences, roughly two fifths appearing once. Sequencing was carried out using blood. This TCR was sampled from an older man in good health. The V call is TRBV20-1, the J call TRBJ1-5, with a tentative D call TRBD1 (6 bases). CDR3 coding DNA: TGCAGTGCTAGAGTCTCCTTCGGGGGCTACAATCAGCCCCAGCATTTT. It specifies CSARVSFGGYNQPQHF.